In its sample, the clone carrying this T cell receptor beta chain was seen a few times. Germline V lookup: CDR1 MNHNS, CDR2 SASEGT. There are 17 residues in the CDR3. Between the trimmed V and J ends, which lost 3 bases and 7 bases, there was a span of 22 bases. The data were obtained in a study of regulatory T cells in long-lasting Graves disease. Time point: newly diagnosed GD, antithyroid drugs for less than 3 months. Construction of the TCR library relied on RNA isolated from PBMCs. Arm-PCR of CDR3 regions and iRepertoire HTBI primers were used to build TCR beta libraries. TCRdb fed the multiplex PCR reads into MiXCR, producing one record per CDR3 protein. The repertoire includes about 210,000 distinct CDR3 sequences, roughly a fifth of them detected once, and about 12% sits in the top ten. The data were also submitted as part of a second study, on T cells in Graves' hyperthyroidism and ophthalmopathy. That report adds: The HTBI primer set served for first-round RT-PCR of the TCR CDR3.

The sequencing used peripheral blood mononuclear cells (PBMCs), collected at new diagnosis, from a patient treated with antithyroid drugs. The receptor's source is a woman in her thirties with Graves disease. The chain combines TRBV6-1 with TRBJ2-1, with a weak D call TRBD2 (6 bases). The CDR3 sequence: CASSEGQDIMGGNEQFF. Written as DNA, the CDR3 is TGTGCCAGCAGTGAGGGCCAGGATATTATGGGGGGTAATGAGCAGTTCTTC.